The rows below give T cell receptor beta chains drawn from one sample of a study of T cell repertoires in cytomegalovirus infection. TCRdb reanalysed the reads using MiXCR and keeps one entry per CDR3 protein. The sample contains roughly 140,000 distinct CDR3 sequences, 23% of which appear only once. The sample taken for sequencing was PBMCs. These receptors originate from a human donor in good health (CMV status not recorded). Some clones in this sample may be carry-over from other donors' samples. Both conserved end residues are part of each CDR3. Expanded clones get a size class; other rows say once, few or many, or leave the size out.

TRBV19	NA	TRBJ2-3	CASSPGTSLYSTDTQYF
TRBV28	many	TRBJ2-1	CASRTSGHSRNNEQFF
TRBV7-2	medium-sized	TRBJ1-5	CASSLFGRGTLSNQPQHF
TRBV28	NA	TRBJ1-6	CASSLGRGPMSPLHF
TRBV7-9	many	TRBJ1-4	CASSSSVWDEKLFF
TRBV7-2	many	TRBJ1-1	CASSLIALNTEAFF
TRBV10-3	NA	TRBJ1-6	CAISESRPGGGKSPLHF
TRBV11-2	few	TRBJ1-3	CASSPGFDRISGNTIYF
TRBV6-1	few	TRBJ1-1	CASSPGEGGPEAFF
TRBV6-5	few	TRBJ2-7	CASSKKPSSGIQYF
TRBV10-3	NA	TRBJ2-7	CAISVGTSSYEQYF
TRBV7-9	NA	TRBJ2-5	CASSRGQGRRETQYF
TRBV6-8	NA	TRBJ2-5	CASRYHQTGWQETQYF
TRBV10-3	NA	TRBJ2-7	CAIRETGTDYEQYF
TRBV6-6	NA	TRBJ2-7	CASSSTAGTGTYEQYF
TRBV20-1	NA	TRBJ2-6	CSASHSGRSGANVLTF
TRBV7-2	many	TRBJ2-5	CASAGGGGGRETQYF
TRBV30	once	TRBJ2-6	CAWSDGGAGANVLTF
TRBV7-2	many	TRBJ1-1	CASSSGVNPNTEAFF
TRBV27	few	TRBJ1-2	CASRGQGALYGYTF
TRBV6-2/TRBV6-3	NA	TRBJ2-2	CASSYTRVGAGELFF
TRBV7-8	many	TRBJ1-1	CASSLYLMNTEAFF
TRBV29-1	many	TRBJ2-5	CSVPGQIQETQYF
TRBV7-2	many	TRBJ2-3	CASSFQTSGTSTDTQYF
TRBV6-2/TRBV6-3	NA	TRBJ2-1	CASGRNEQFF
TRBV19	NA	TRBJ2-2	CASGQGSSTGELFF
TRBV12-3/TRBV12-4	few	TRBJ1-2	CASSTQGRSYTF
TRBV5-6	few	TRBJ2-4	CASSLEWGQGLRNIQYF
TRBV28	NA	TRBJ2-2	CATTPEGGELFF
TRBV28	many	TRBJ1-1	CASSLSTGDYTEAFF
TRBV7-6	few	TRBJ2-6	CASSGLAGFSSGANVLTF
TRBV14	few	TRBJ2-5	CASSQDNRDLETQYF
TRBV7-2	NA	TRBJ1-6	CASSRDSSSPLHF
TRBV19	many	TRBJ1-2	CASSRIAGTASNYGYTF
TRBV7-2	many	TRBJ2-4	CASSLGQGAPLAKNIQYF
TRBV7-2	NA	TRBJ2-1	CASSSGLAYNEQFF
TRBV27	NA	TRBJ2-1	CASSWRGGEQFF
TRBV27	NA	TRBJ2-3	CASKGRNTDTQYF
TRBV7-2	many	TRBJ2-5	CASSPAGGGETQYF
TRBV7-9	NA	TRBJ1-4	CASSTPGQADEKLFF
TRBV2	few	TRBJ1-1	CASKGGTEAFF
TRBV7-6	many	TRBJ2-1	CASRPPPLYNEQFF
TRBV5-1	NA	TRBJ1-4	CASSLSRAPGEKLFF
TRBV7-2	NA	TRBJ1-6	CASSQEGSYNSPLHF
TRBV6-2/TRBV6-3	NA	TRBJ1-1	CASRWGVNTEAFF
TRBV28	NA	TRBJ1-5	CASAGTNQPQHF
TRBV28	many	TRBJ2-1	CASSSIAGGRVDEQFF
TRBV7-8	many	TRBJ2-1	CASSSTRTVNEQFF
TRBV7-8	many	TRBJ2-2	CASSHSGNTGELFF
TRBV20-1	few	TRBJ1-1	CSANGRQGINTEAFF